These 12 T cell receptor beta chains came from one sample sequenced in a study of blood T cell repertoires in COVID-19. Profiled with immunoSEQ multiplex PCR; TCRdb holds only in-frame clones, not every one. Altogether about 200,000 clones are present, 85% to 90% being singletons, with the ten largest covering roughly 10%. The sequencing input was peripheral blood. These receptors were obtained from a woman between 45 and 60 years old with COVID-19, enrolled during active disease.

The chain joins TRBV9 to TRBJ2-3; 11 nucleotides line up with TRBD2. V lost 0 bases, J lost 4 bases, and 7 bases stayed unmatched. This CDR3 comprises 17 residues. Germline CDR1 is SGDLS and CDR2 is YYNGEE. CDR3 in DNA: TGTGCCAGCAGCGTAGGCGGTAGCGGGGGGGCGTCAGATACGCAGTATTTT. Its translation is CASSVGGSGGASDTQYF.

For the CDR3, the DNA is TGTGCCAGCAGGACAGGGGGCAACACCGGGGAGCTGTTTTTT. Its translation is CASRTGGNTGELFF. V usage is TRBV28 and J usage is TRBJ2-2; TRBD1 matches at 10 bases. Germline trimming cut 6 bases from V and 2 bases from J; bases unmatched to any gene: 0. Germline CDR1 reads MDHEN; CDR2 reads SYDVKM. The CDR3 contains 14 residues. Together with reference TRBV28 and TRBJ2-2, the CDR3 gives the full variable domain: DVKVTQSSRYLVKRTGEKVFLECVQDMDHENMFWYRQDPGLGLRLIYFSYDVKMKEKGDIPEGYSVSREKKERFSLILESASTNQTSMYLCASRTGGNTGELFFGEGSRLTVL.

The chain's CDR3 is CASRPRGGGETQYF. Written as DNA, the CDR3 is TGTGCCAGCAGACCGCGGGGGGGCGGCGAGACCCAGTACTTC. This rearrangement joins TRBV2 to TRBJ2-5, with 9 bases identical to TRBD2. Looked up from germline, CDR1 is SNHLY and CDR2 is FYNNEI. The CDR3 covers 14 residues. The ends lost 6 bases at V and 5 bases at J; junction bases unmatched: 7.

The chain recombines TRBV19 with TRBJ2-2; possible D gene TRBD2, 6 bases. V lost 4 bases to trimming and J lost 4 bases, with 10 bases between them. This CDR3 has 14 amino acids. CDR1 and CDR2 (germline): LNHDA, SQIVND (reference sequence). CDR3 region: CASSRGVGTGELFF. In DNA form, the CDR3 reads TGTGCCAGTAGTAGGGGGGTCGGCACCGGGGAGCTGTTTTTT.

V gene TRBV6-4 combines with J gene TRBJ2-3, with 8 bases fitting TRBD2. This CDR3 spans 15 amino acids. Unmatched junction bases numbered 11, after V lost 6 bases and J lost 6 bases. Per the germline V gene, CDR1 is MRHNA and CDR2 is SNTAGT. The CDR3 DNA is TGTGCCAGCAGCTCAACCGGGGGGGCCGGGGATACGCAGTATTTT. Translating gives CASSSTGGAGDTQYF.

CDR3 region: CASGAGQPLRYGYTF. CDR3 nucleotides: TGTGCCTCCGGGGCGGGACAGCCCCTTCGCTATGGCTACACCTTC. The chain recombines TRBV21-1 with TRBJ1-2; the table names TRBD1, a call not compared with the DNA. TRBV21-1 is an annotated pseudogene. This CDR3 is 15 amino acids long.

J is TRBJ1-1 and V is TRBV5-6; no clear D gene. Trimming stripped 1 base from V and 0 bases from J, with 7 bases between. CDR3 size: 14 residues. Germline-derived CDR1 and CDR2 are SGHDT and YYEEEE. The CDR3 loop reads CASSLTAMNTEAFF. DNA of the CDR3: TGTGCCAGCAGCTTGACTGCCATGAACACTGAAGCTTTCTTT.

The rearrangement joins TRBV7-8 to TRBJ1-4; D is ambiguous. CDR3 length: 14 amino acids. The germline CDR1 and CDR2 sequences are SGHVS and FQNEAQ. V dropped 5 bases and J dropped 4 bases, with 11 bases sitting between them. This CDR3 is CASSPERYNEKLFF. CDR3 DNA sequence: TGTGCCAGCAGCCCCGAACGCTATAATGAAAAACTGTTTTTT. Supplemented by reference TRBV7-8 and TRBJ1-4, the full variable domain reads GAGVSQSPRYKVAKRGQDVALRCDPISGHVSLFWYQQALGQGPEFLTYFQNEAQLDKSGLPSDRFFAERPEGSVSTLKIQRTQQEDSAVYLCASSPERYNEKLFFGSGTQLSVL.

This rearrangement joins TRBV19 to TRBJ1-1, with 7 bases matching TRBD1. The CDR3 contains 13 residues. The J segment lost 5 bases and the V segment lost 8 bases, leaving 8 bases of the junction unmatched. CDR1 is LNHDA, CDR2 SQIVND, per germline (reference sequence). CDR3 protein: CASAQGKGTEAFF. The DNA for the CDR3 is TGTGCCAGTGCACAGGGGAAGGGGACTGAAGCTTTCTTT.

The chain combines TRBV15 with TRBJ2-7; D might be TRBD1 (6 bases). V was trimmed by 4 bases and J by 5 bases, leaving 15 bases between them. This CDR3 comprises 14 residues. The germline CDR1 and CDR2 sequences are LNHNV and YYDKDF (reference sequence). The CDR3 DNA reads TGTGCCACCAGCACGGACAGTTTCGGCGACGAGCAGTACTTC. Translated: CATSTDSFGDEQYF.

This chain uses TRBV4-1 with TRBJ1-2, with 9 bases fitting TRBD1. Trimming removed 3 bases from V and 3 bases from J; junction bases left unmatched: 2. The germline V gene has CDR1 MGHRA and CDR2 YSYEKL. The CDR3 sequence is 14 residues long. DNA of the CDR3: TGCGCCAGCAGCCAGGACAGGGGAGACTATGGCTACACCTTC. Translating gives CASSQDRGDYGYTF.

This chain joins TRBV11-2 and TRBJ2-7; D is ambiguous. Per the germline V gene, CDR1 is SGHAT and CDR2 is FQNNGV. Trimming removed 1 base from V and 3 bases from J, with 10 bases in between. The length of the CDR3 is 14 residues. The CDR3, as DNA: TGTGCCAGCAGCTTAGCTTACCGAGACTACGAGCAGTACGTC. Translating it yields CASSLAYRDYEQYV.